The 13 T cell receptor beta chains below come from one sample, sequenced in a study of human T cells and chemical hapten exposure. Time point in this sample: patch test 1, 2 weeks after DPC sensitization. Sample treatment: therapeutic diphenylcyclopropenone sensitization with weekly scalp DPC. TCRdb used MiXCR to reprocess the RACE reads, holding one entry per CDR3 protein. The sample contains over 45,000 distinct CDR3 sequences, about 9% of which appear only once. This material consisted of whole blood, taken in connection with sensitization to the hapten diphenylcyclopropenone (DPC). Source of these receptors: a woman in her thirties or forties with alopecia areata. Some clones in this sample may be carry-over from other donors' samples.

This clonotype was counted many times. The chain links TRBV5-5 to TRBJ1-6; 7 bases fit TRBD1. The V gene's germline CDR1 is SGHKS and CDR2 YYEKEE (reference sequence). This CDR3 comprises 13 residues. V lost 7 bases, J lost 6 bases, and 4 bases stayed unmatched. In DNA, the CDR3 is TGTGCCAGCGGACGGGACAGTAATTCACCCCTCCACTTT. Protein: CASGRDSNSPLHF.

The CDR3 region is CASSFQVGRGADTQYF. The CDR3 DNA is TGTGCCAGCAGCTTTCAGGTCGGGCGGGGCGCAGATACGCAGTATTTT. The rearrangement joins TRBV11-2 to TRBJ2-3; perhaps TRBD2 as D (6 bases). V lost 3 bases, J lost 4 bases, and 17 bases lay in between. Germline assignment: CDR1 SGHAT and CDR2 FQNNGV. The CDR3 is 16 amino acids.

This clonotype was seen more than once but under ten times. V usage is TRBV11-2 and J usage is TRBJ2-3, with TRBD2 as a possible D gene (6 bases). V shed 6 bases and J shed 2 bases, with 18 bases lying between them. CDR3 length equals 16 residues. Germline loops: CDR1 SGHAT, CDR2 FQNNGV. Written as DNA, the CDR3 is TGTGCCAGCAGACTTCAGGCGGGAACCTACACAGATACGCAGTATTTT. This translates into CASRLQAGTYTDTQYF. The complete variable domain, with remaining parts taken from reference TRBV11-2 and TRBJ2-3, reads EAGVAQSPRYKIIEKRQSVAFWCNPISGHATLYWYQQILGQGPKLLIQFQNNGVVDDSQLPKDRFSAERLKGVDSTLKIQPAKLEDSAVYLCASRLQAGTYTDTQYFGPGTRLTVL.

In its sample, this clonotype was seen many times. The chain links TRBV7-3 to TRBJ2-6; D not resolved. Trimming shortened V by 5 bases and J by 0 bases, and 8 bases separated the two germline ends. Germline V gene sequence: CDR1 SGHTA, CDR2 FQGTGA. This CDR3 comprises 15 residues. The chain's CDR3 is CASSPVLSGANVLTF. CDR3 in DNA: TGTGCCAGCAGCCCAGTACTCTCTGGGGCCAACGTCCTGACTTTC.

The sample holds many counts of this clonotype. This chain uses TRBV13 with TRBJ2-1, with D unresolved. This CDR3 contains 11 residues. Deletions cut 4 bases from V and 9 bases from J, with 7 bases between. Germline V gives CDR1 PRHDT, CDR2 FYEKMQ (reference sequence). The CDR3 DNA is TGTGCCAGCAGCTCGCGAGGTGAGCAGTTCTTC. It codes for CASSSRGEQFF.

This chain joins TRBV11-2 and TRBJ1-6; 7 bases fit TRBD1. This CDR3 has 12 amino acids. Germline lookup yields CDR1 SGHAT and CDR2 FQNNGV. Trimming took 3 bases from V and 15 from J; bases not matched to a gene: 5. The CDR3 here is CASSFDRERLHF. In DNA form, the CDR3 reads TGTGCCAGCAGCTTCGACAGGGAACGCCTCCACTTT.

At least ten counts were recorded for this clonotype. V is TRBV6-4 and J is TRBJ2-2; D remains unclear. The V end was cut by 10 bases, the J end by 4 bases, with 16 bases between. This CDR3 has 14 residues. Germline CDR1 reads MRHNA; CDR2 reads SNTAGT. Here the CDR3 reads CANPFWARTGELFF. As DNA, the CDR3 is TGTGCCAACCCCTTCTGGGCGCGCACCGGGGAGCTGTTTTTT.

The rearrangement joins TRBV5-6 to TRBJ1-2, with D perhaps matching TRBD1 (5 bases). The CDR3 runs to 13 residues. Germline CDR1 reads SGHDT; CDR2 reads YYEEEE. The V and J ends lost 4 bases and 7 bases respectively, with 14 bases between them. CDR3 nucleotide sequence: TGTGCCAGCAGCCTGGCCGGGACTGGTGGCTACACCTTC. Amino acids: CASSLAGTGGYTF.

This clonotype was recorded many times. The chain recombines TRBV5-5 with TRBJ1-5; TRBD1 matches at 8 bases. The germline CDR1 and CDR2 sequences are SGHKS and YYEKEE (reference sequence). The CDR3 has 18 residues. Trimming removed 0 bases from V and 2 bases from J; junction bases left unmatched: 10. The CDR3: CASSLAWDRRGGNQPQHF. The CDR3 DNA is TGTGCCAGCAGCTTGGCCTGGGACAGGCGCGGTGGCAATCAGCCCCAGCATTTT.

Many counts were recorded for this clonotype. V gene TRBV7-8 combines with J gene TRBJ2-2; D is possibly TRBD1 (6 bases). V dropped 1 base and J dropped 6 bases, with 9 bases sitting between them. This CDR3 region has 14 residues. CDR1 SGHVS and CDR2 FQNEAQ come from the germline V gene. The CDR3 sequence: CASSLGRGPGELFF. In DNA form, the CDR3 reads TGTGCCAGCAGCTTAGGCAGGGGCCCCGGGGAGCTGTTTTTT. Together with reference TRBV7-8 and TRBJ2-2, the CDR3 gives the full variable domain: GAGVSQSPRYKVAKRGQDVALRCDPISGHVSLFWYQQALGQGPEFLTYFQNEAQLDKSGLPSDRFFAERPEGSVSTLKIQRTQQEDSAVYLCASSLGRGPGELFFGEGSRLTVL.

This chain joins TRBV6-2 or TRBV6-3 and TRBJ2-5, with D unresolved. Trimming stripped 5 bases from V and 6 bases from J, with 7 bases between. Germline lookup yields CDR1 MNHEY and CDR2 SVGEGT. The CDR3 spans 11 residues. As DNA, the CDR3 is TGTGCCAGCAGTCGAAGACAGACCCAGTACTTC. Protein: CASSRRQTQYF.

Many counts were recorded for this clonotype. This chain connects TRBV12-3 or TRBV12-4 to TRBJ1-2; 8 bases align to TRBD1. The V segment lost 5 bases and the J segment 4 bases; nucleotides outside the gene matches: 9. This CDR3 region has 15 residues. The CDR3 sequence: CASSPTGGRSYGYTF. The CDR3 region has the DNA TGTGCCAGCAGTCCCACAGGGGGGCGAAGCTATGGCTACACCTTC.

The table lists this clonotype with many counts. The chain links TRBV20-1 to TRBJ2-3; 7 bases align to TRBD2. V was clipped by 6 bases and J by 6 bases; unmatched bases: 9. This CDR3 is built from 13 residues. In germline, CDR1 is DFQATT, CDR2 SNEGSKA (reference sequence). As DNA, the CDR3 is TGCAGTGCGTGGACTAGTGGAAAGGATACGCAGTATTTT. This sequence encodes CSAWTSGKDTQYF.